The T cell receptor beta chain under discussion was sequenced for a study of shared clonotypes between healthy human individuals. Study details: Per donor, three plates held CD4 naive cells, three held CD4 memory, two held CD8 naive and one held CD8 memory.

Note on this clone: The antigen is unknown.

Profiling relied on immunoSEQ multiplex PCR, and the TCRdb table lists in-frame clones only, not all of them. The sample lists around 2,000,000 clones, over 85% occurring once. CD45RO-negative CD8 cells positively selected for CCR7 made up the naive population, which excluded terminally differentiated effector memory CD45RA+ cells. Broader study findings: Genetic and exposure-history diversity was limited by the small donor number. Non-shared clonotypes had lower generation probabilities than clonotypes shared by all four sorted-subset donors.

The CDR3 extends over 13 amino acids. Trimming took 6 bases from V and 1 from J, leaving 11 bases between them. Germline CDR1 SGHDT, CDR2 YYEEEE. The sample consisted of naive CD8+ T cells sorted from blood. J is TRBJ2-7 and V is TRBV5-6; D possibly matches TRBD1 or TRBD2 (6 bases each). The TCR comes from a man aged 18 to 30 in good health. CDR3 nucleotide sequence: TGTGCCAGCAACGGGGGCAGTTCCTACGAGCAGTACTTC. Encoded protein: CASNGGSSYEQYF.